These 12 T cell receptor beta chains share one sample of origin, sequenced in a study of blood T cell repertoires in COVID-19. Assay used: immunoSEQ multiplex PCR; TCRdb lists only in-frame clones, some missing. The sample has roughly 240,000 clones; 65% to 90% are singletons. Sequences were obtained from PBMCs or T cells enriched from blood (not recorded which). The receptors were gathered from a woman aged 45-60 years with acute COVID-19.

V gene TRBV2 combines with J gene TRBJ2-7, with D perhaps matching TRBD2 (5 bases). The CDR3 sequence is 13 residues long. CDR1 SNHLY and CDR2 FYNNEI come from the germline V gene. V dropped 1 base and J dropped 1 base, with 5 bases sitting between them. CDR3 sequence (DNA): TGTGCCAGCAGTGAAGAGCGGTCCTACGAGCAGTACTTC. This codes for CASSEERSYEQYF. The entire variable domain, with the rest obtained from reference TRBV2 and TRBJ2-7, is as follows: EPEVTQTPSHQVTQMGQEVILRCVPISNHLYFYWYRQILGQKVEFLVSFYNNEISEKSEIFDDQFSVERPDGSNFTLKIRSTKLEDSAMYFCASSEERSYEQYFGPGTRLTVT.

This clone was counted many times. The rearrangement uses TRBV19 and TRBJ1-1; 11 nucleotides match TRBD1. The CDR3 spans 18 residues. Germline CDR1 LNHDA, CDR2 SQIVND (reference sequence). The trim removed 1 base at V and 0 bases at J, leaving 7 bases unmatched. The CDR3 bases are TGTGCCAGTAGTATAGCGGGACAGGGGGTGCTAGTGAACACTGAAGCTTTCTTT. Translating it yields CASSIAGQGVLVNTEAFF.

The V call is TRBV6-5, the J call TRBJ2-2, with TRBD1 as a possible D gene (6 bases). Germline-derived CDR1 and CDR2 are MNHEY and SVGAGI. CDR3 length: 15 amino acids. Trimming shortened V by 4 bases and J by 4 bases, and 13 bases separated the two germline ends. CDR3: CASSFLDRTTGELFF. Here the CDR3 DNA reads TGTGCCAGCAGTTTTCTAGACAGGACCACCGGGGAGCTGTTTTTT.

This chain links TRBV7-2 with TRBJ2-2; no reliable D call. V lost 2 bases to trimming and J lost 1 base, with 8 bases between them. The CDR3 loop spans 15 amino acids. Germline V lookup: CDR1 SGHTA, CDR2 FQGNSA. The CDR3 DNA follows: TGTGCCAGCAGCTTAAACCGACAGAACACCGGGGAGCTGTTTTTT. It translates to CASSLNRQNTGELFF.

In DNA, the CDR3 is TGTGCCAGCAGCTTTAACACTGAAGCTTTCTTT. It is translated as CASSFNTEAFF. This chain joins TRBV2 and TRBJ1-1; D remains unclear. V gave up 6 bases and J gave up 2 bases, with 4 bases separating them. Germline CDR1 is SNHLY and CDR2 is FYNNEI. This CDR3 has 11 amino acids.

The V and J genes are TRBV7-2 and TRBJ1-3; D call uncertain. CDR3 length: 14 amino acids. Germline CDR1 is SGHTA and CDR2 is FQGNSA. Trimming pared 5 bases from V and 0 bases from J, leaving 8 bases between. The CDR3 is CASSREFSGNTIYF. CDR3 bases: TGTGCCAGCAGCCGGGAGTTCTCTGGAAACACCATATATTTT.

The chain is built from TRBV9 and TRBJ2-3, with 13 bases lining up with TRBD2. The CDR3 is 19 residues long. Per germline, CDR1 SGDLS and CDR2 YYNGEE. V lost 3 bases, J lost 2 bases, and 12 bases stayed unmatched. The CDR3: CASSATGLAGLLNTDTQYF. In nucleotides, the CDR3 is TGTGCCAGCAGCGCGACGGGACTAGCGGGGTTGTTAAACACAGATACGCAGTATTTT.

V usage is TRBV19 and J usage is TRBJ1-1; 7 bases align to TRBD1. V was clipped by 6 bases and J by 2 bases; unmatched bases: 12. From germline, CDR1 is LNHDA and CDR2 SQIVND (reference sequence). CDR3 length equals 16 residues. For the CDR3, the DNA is TGTGCCAGTAGCAAAGGAACAGGGGCGGCTAACACTGAAGCTTTCTTT. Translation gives CASSKGTGAANTEAFF.

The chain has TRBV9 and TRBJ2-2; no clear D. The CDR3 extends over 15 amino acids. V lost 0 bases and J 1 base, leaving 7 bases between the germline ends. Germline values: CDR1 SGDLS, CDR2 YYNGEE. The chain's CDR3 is CASSVEHLNTGELFF. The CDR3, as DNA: TGTGCCAGCAGCGTAGAGCACCTGAACACCGGGGAGCTGTTTTTT.

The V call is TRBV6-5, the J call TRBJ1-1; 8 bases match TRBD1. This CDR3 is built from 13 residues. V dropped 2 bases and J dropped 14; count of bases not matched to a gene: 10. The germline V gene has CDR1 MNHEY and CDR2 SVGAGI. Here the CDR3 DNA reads TGTGCCAGCAGTTACCGCCTCCTGGACAGGGCCTTCTTT. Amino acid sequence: CASSYRLLDRAFF.

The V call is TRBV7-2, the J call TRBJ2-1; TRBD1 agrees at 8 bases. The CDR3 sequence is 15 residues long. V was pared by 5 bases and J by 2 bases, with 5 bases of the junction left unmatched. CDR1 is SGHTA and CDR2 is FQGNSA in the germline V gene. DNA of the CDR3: TGTGCCAGCAGCCCTGACAGGGGCCCCTACAATGAGCAGTTCTTC. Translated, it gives CASSPDRGPYNEQFF.

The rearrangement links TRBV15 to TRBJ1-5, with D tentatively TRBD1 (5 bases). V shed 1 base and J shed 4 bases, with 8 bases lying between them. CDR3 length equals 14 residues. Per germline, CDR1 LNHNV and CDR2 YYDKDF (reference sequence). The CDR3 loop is CATSRGGGNQPQHF. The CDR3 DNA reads TGTGCCACCAGCAGAGGCGGGGGGAATCAGCCCCAGCATTTT.